One sample yielded the 32 T cell receptor beta chains listed below, sequenced in a study of shared clonotypes between healthy human individuals. Terminally differentiated effector memory CD45RA+ cells were excluded from the naive CD8 cells, which were CD45RO-negative and positively selected for CCR7. The protocol was immunoSEQ multiplex PCR, while the TCRdb copy is restricted to in-frame clones and leaves out a portion. In the table there are millions of clones, about 95% of which are singletons. Sequencing used naive CD8+ T cells sorted from blood. The source of these receptors is a man aged 18 to 29 in good health.

The V call is TRBV6-6, the J call TRBJ2-7; 8 bases align to TRBD2. The ends lost 8 bases at V and 3 bases at J; junction bases unmatched: 12. Germline CDR1 is MNHNY and CDR2 is SVGAGI (reference sequence). The CDR3 contains 15 residues. The CDR3 region has the DNA TGTGCCAGCGCCCCCACGACTAGCGCGATCTACGAGCAGTACTTC. Translating gives CASAPTTSAIYEQYF.

Remarks on this clone: This CDR3 is also generated by other DNA sequences in the sample. The chain links TRBV27 to TRBJ2-7; D is possibly TRBD2 (5 bases). In germline, CDR1 is MNHEY, CDR2 SMNVEV (reference sequence). Trimming removed 2 bases at V and 4 bases at J, with 9 bases between. This CDR3 region has 13 residues. Here the CDR3 DNA reads TGTGCCAGCAGTTTAGGAGGCTCATACGAGCAGTACTTC. Encoded protein: CASSLGGSYEQYF.

DNA of the CDR3: TGCGCCAGCAGCCAAGGTCCGACAGGGACAGTCGGTAGTTTGGTTGGACATGGCTACACCTTC. The encoded protein is CASSQGPTGTVGSLVGHGYTF. V is TRBV4-1 and J is TRBJ1-2, with TRBD1 matching 7 bases. The CDR3 contains 21 residues. After removal of 1 base from V and 6 bases from J, the junction contained 26 bases not matched to a gene. The germline V gene encodes CDR1 MGHRA and CDR2 YSYEKL.

In its sample, this clone was seen a few times. This rearrangement joins TRBV7-9 to TRBJ1-1; D ambiguous. CDR1 is SEHNR, CDR2 FQNEAQ, per germline (reference sequence). Trimming removed 4 bases at V and 0 bases at J, with 9 bases between. The CDR3 covers 14 residues. CDR3: CASSWVGVNTEAFF. Written as DNA, the CDR3 is TGTGCCAGCAGCTGGGTTGGTGTGAACACTGAAGCTTTCTTT.

The CDR3 reads CASSLGWGTDTQYF. As DNA, the CDR3 is TGTGCCAGCAGTTTAGGGTGGGGAACAGATACGCAGTATTTT. V usage is TRBV27 and J usage is TRBJ2-3; D is uncertain. The CDR3 sequence is 14 residues long. Trimming left V 2 bases short and J 3 bases short, with 9 bases between. Looked up from germline, CDR1 is MNHEY and CDR2 is SMNVEV (reference sequence).

V usage is TRBV7-8 and J usage is TRBJ2-7; the match to TRBD1 covers 8 bases. Germline V CDR1 and CDR2: SGHVS, FQNEAQ. Germline trimming cut 1 base from V and 6 bases from J; bases unmatched to any gene: 5. The CDR3 runs to 14 residues. The CDR3 loop reads CASSLGGQVSEQYF. CDR3 coding DNA: TGTGCCAGCAGCTTAGGGGGACAGGTTAGCGAGCAGTACTTC.

This chain links TRBV4-1 with TRBJ1-1, with a possible D match to TRBD1 (6 bases). The V gene lost 2 bases and the J gene lost 1 base, with 11 bases spanning the gap. CDR1 is MGHRA and CDR2 is YSYEKL in the germline V gene. The CDR3 loop spans 15 amino acids. CDR3 in amino acids: CASSQIQGWNTEAFF. DNA of the CDR3: TGCGCCAGCAGCCAAATCCAGGGGTGGAACACTGAAGCTTTCTTT.

The genes are TRBV4-3 and TRBJ2-1; TRBD1 matches 7 bases. The length of the CDR3 is 16 residues. The V and J ends lost 0 bases and 7 bases, in that order; junction bases with no gene match: 9. From germline, CDR1 is LGHNA and CDR2 YSLEER. CDR3 protein: CASSQDTTGRGNEQFF. CDR3 nucleotides: TGCGCCAGCAGCCAAGATACGACAGGGAGAGGGAATGAGCAGTTCTTC.

The J gene is TRBJ1-3, the V gene TRBV10-3; D not certain. Trimming shortened V by 10 bases and J by 0 bases, and 13 bases separated the two germline ends. CDR3 length: 14 residues. Per germline, CDR1 ENHRY and CDR2 SYGVKD. The CDR3 is CATKGTFSGNTIYF. CDR3 coding DNA: TGTGCCACCAAAGGCACCTTCTCTGGAAACACCATATATTTT.

This clone was observed a single time. The chain has TRBV27 and TRBJ2-1, with 10 bases fitting TRBD1. CDR3 length: 15 residues. With 5 bases clipped from V and 13 bases from J, the junction kept 14 bases outside the gene matches. Germline CDR1 is MNHEY and CDR2 is SMNVEV (reference sequence). The CDR3 sequence: CASSIQFRDRGLQFF. The CDR3 DNA follows: TGTGCCAGCAGTATTCAGTTTCGGGACAGGGGCCTCCAGTTCTTC.

This clone has just a few counts. V gene TRBV7-9 combines with J gene TRBJ2-7; TRBD2 is a possible D gene (5 bases). V was clipped by 5 bases and J by 6 bases, with 14 bases between them. The CDR3 has 13 residues. The germline V gene has CDR1 SEHNR and CDR2 FQNEAQ (reference sequence). CDR3 sequence: CASSGNGGGEQYF. CDR3 coding DNA: TGTGCCAGCAGCGGCAACGGTGGAGGCGAGCAGTACTTC.

The rearrangement links TRBV27 to TRBJ1-5, with D perhaps TRBD1 (6 bases). CDR3 length: 14 amino acids. The germline V gene has CDR1 MNHEY and CDR2 SMNVEV (reference sequence). Between the trimmed V and J ends, which lost 2 bases and 7 bases, there was a span of 12 bases. The CDR3 region has the DNA TGTGCCAGCAGTTTAGTGGGGGGCGGCCAGCCCCAGCATTTT. It specifies CASSLVGGGQPQHF.

The rearrangement joins TRBV4-1 to TRBJ2-1; 10 bases are shared with TRBD2. V trimming: 6 bases; J trimming: 2 bases; junction bases outside the gene matches: 10. The CDR3 consists of 17 residues. In germline, CDR1 is MGHRA, CDR2 YSYEKL. This CDR3 is CASSVSGGAGTYNEQFF. The CDR3, as DNA: TGCGCCAGCAGTGTAAGCGGGGGGGCCGGTACCTACAATGAGCAGTTCTTC.

V and J are TRBV13 and TRBJ2-7; 8 positions agree with TRBD2. The CDR3 extends over 17 amino acids. The J segment lost 5 bases and the V segment lost 4 bases, leaving 16 bases of the junction unmatched. Germline-derived CDR1 and CDR2 are PRHDT and FYEKMQ (reference sequence). The CDR3 bases are TGTGCCAGCAGCTCCCGTAAACTGAGCGGGAGTCACCACGAGCAGTACTTC. Protein: CASSSRKLSGSHHEQYF.

The V and J genes are TRBV6-5 and TRBJ1-2; D is unclear. The CDR3 loop spans 14 amino acids. Per germline, CDR1 MNHEY and CDR2 SVGAGI. Deletions cut 2 bases from V and 7 bases from J, with 14 bases between. This CDR3 reads CASSYLMEGAGYTF. The CDR3 DNA follows: TGTGCCAGCAGTTACCTTATGGAGGGCGCTGGCTACACCTTC.

This chain connects TRBV29-1 to TRBJ2-7; D uncertain. Trimming cost V 0 bases and J 2 bases, with 14 bases left between them. The length of the CDR3 is 15 residues. From germline, CDR1 is SQVTM and CDR2 ANQGSEA. CDR3 DNA sequence: TGCAGCGTTGAAGAAGTGGGATCCAGAACCTACGAGCAGTACTTC. Translating gives CSVEEVGSRTYEQYF.

This rearrangement joins TRBV29-1 to TRBJ2-1, with 7 bases that match TRBD1. V lost 4 bases to trimming and J lost 8 bases; unmatched junction nucleotides: 14. The CDR3 runs to 15 residues. Germline CDR1 reads SQVTM; CDR2 reads ANQGSEA. The CDR3 is CSVVFSLLTGDEQFF. Here the CDR3 DNA reads TGCAGCGTTGTGTTTTCTTTGCTAACAGGGGATGAGCAGTTCTTC.

This chain joins TRBV28 and TRBJ1-1; D unclear. This CDR3 has 12 residues. Germline assignment: CDR1 MDHEN and CDR2 SYDVKM. Trimming shortened V by 3 bases and J by 6 bases, and 8 bases separated the two germline ends. CDR3 sequence: CASSFSGPEAFF. CDR3 sequence (DNA): TGTGCCAGCAGTTTTTCGGGCCCTGAAGCTTTCTTT.

This clone showed up just a few times. The V gene is TRBV4-2, the J gene TRBJ1-6, with 8 bases matching TRBD1. CDR3 length: 15 amino acids. Germline V lookup: CDR1 LGHNA, CDR2 YNFKEQ. J gave up 11 bases and V 0 bases, and 6 bases lay outside the gene matches. CDR3 protein: CASSQETGGLTPLHF. CDR3 coding DNA: TGTGCCAGCAGCCAAGAAACAGGGGGATTGACACCCCTCCACTTT.

CDR3 DNA: TGCGCCAGCAGTTTGAGCAGCTCCTACGAGCAGTACTTC. Translated: CASSLSSSYEQYF. This chain joins TRBV10-2 and TRBJ2-7, with no clear D. The V gene's germline CDR1 is WSHSY and CDR2 SAAADI. Trimming took off 5 bases at V and 0 bases at J, with 8 bases between the two ends. The CDR3 loop spans 13 amino acids.

V usage is TRBV4-3 and J usage is TRBJ2-7; D perhaps matches TRBD2 (6 bases). Germline V gene data show CDR1 as LGHNA and CDR2 as YSLEER. The CDR3 is made up of 15 amino acids. Trimming cost V 0 bases and J 0 bases, with 9 bases left between them. CDR3 in amino acids: CASSQDRGTSYEQYF. Here the CDR3 DNA reads TGCGCCAGCAGCCAAGACCGGGGGACCTCCTACGAGCAGTACTTC.

This rearrangement joins TRBV5-4 to TRBJ2-1, with no clear D. V gave up 4 bases and J gave up 5 bases, with 13 bases separating them. Germline lookup yields CDR1 SGHNT and CDR2 YYREEE (reference sequence). CDR3 length: 14 amino acids. The CDR3 loop is CASSPNLPDNEQFF. The CDR3 DNA reads TGTGCCAGCAGCCCTAACTTGCCCGACAATGAGCAGTTCTTC.

The chain combines TRBV6-5 with TRBJ2-5; D is undetermined. V lost 4 bases to trimming and J lost 5 bases, with 14 bases between them. This CDR3 has 14 residues. Germline-derived CDR1 and CDR2 are MNHEY and SVGAGI. CDR3: CASSLSSFGETQYF. CDR3 in DNA: TGTGCCAGCAGTTTGTCTAGTTTCGGGGAGACCCAGTACTTC.

The gene calls are TRBV18 and TRBJ2-3; the D is unclear. CDR3 length equals 15 residues. Per the germline V gene, CDR1 is KGHSH and CDR2 is LQKENI. V dropped 3 bases and J dropped 0 bases, with 10 bases sitting between them. CDR3 DNA: TGTGCCAGCTCACCGATTCAGGACAGCACAGATACGCAGTATTTT. Amino acids: CASSPIQDSTDTQYF.

The CDR3 sequence is CASSLTGGPEAFF. CDR3 DNA sequence: TGTGCCAGCAGCCTAACGGGGGGCCCTGAAGCTTTCTTT. V and J are TRBV9 and TRBJ1-1, with D possibly being TRBD1 (6 bases). Germline V lookup: CDR1 SGDLS, CDR2 YYNGEE. The CDR3 totals 13 residues. V lost 4 bases to trimming and J lost 6 bases, with 13 bases between them.

This sequence joins TRBV9 and TRBJ2-1, with D tentatively TRBD1 or TRBD2 (5 bases each). Germline values: CDR1 SGDLS, CDR2 YYNGEE. CDR3 length equals 13 residues. The V end lost 3 bases, the J end lost 10 bases, and 14 bases lay between the germline ends. CDR3 nucleotides: TGTGCCAGCAGCGAGTCCCCCGGGACCGAGCAGTTCTTC. This codes for CASSESPGTEQFF.

The J gene is TRBJ2-1, the V gene TRBV19; D is unresolved. Germline V gene data show CDR1 as LNHDA and CDR2 as SQIVND (reference sequence). This CDR3 is 15 amino acids long. V was cut by 5 bases and J by 3 bases, with 14 bases left in between. The chain's CDR3 is CASSPDGPFYNEQFF. CDR3 nucleotides: TGTGCCAGTAGTCCGGACGGGCCCTTCTACAATGAGCAGTTCTTC.

The V and J genes are TRBV4-2 and TRBJ1-2; D gene uncertain. Germline-derived CDR1 and CDR2 are LGHNA and YNFKEQ. With 0 bases removed from V and 6 bases from J, the gap between germline ends came to 17 bases. The CDR3 is made up of 16 amino acids. Here the CDR3 DNA reads TGTGCCAGCAGCCAAGATAATATAGTGTATCTGGATGGCTACACCTTC. Residues: CASSQDNIVYLDGYTF.

The chain employs TRBV4-3 and TRBJ2-1, with a possible D match to TRBD1 (5 bases). The V gene lost 2 bases and the J gene lost 5 bases, with 10 bases spanning the gap. The germline V gene has CDR1 LGHNA and CDR2 YSLEER. This CDR3 contains 14 residues. The CDR3 nucleotides are TGCGCCAGCAGCCAACTGACAGTAGACAATGAGCAGTTCTTC. Amino acid sequence: CASSQLTVDNEQFF.

V usage is TRBV4-1 and J usage is TRBJ2-7, with TRBD2 matching over 11 bases. Unmatched junction bases numbered 6, after V lost 1 base and J lost 4 bases. CDR3 length: 16 residues. Per the germline V gene, CDR1 is MGHRA and CDR2 is YSYEKL. CDR3 DNA: TGCGCCAGCAGCCAAGTAACGGGACTAGCGGATTACGAGCAGTACTTC. It is translated as CASSQVTGLADYEQYF.

The V and J genes are TRBV9 and TRBJ2-3; TRBD2 aligns across 11 bases. The CDR3 extends over 19 amino acids. Germline trimming cut 0 bases from V and 1 base from J; bases unmatched to any gene: 10. Germline V gene sequence: CDR1 SGDLS, CDR2 YYNGEE. The CDR3 nucleotides are TGTGCCAGCAGCGTAGGAGGTAGCGGGAGGGCCGTAGGCACAGATACGCAGTATTTT. It yields the protein CASSVGGSGRAVGTDTQYF.

The chain employs TRBV5-1 and TRBJ1-6, with TRBD1 matching 10 bases. This CDR3 is 15 amino acids long. The germline V gene has CDR1 SGHRS and CDR2 YFSETQ. V shed 4 bases and J 5 bases; nucleotides not matched to a gene: 3. CDR3 DNA sequence: TGCGCCAGCAGCCGGGACAGGGGTCATAATTCACCCCTCCACTTT. Translating gives CASSRDRGHNSPLHF.